This TCR beta chain appears in the sequencing data of a study of cytomegalovirus exposure and HLA in healthy donors. The J segment lost 4 bases and the V segment lost 5 bases, leaving 9 bases of the junction unmatched. Germline V CDR1 and CDR2: SNHLY, FYNNEI. There are 15 residues in the CDR3. With 60 Vbeta and 13 Jbeta primers, the PCR was carried out. Repertoires were generated with immunoSEQ multiplex PCR, while TCRdb's copy carries only in-frame clones and drops some. The sample has about 190,000 clones, roughly four fifths seen once. The chain recombines TRBV2 with TRBJ2-5; 8 nucleotides align to TRBD1. The source of this sequence is a woman aged 25 to 39 in good health and CMV-seropositive. Material for sequencing was PBMCs. This CDR3 is CASSKGQGGGETQYF. The CDR3 coding sequence is TGTGCCAGCAGTAAAGGACAGGGCGGTGGAGAGACCCAGTACTTC.